This T cell receptor (beta chain) was captured by sequencing in a study of beta chain features in type 1 diabetes. Looking at the study overall: In age, gender and cell yields, patients were similar to healthy donors.

Per donor, one heparinised blood draw averaged around 110 mL. Only a few counts were recorded for this clone. Its specificity is unknown. As every portion of the isolated RNA was reverse transcribed, the sequencing read expressed TCRB transcripts. Here immunoSEQ multiplex PCR was the method, and the copy in TCRdb shows in-frame clones only, minus some. The sample consists of 150,000 to 190,000 clones, 10% to 13% of them appearing once. Study-wide results and limits: Patients with Type 1 diabetes showed moderately but significantly shorter TCRB CDR3s in all four CD4+ subsets. The naive, central memory and Treg TCRB repertoires of patients appeared to be more similar to one another than those of healthy donors.

The length of the CDR3 is 14 residues. Germline V gives CDR1 SGHRS, CDR2 YFSETQ. V lost 5 bases and J lost 1; bases outside the gene matches: 2. The clonotype originates from a man aged 25-45 years with type 1 diabetes. The chain combines TRBV5-1 with TRBJ2-2, with 7 positions matching TRBD2. The sequencing input was central memory CD4+ T cells from blood. DNA of the CDR3: TGCGCCAGCAGTTCTAGCGGGAACACCGGGGAGCTGTTTTTT. This gives the protein CASSSSGNTGELFF.